Many counts were recorded for the clone carrying this T cell receptor (beta chain). The antigen is not known. TCRbeta libraries were built with three rounds of nested PCR, modified from ARM-PCR. Each CDR3 protein is one row after TCRdb ran MiXCR on the multiplex PCR reads. The profile shows about 90,000 distinct CDR3 sequences, more than 60% of them singletons. J gave up 3 bases and V 5 bases, and 3 bases lay outside the gene matches. Germline loops: CDR1 SGHAT, CDR2 FQDESV (reference sequence). This CDR3 contains 13 residues. The data belong to a study of tumor and adjacent non-tumor tissue in lung cancer. Turning to the study itself: Patients comprised 12 adenocarcinoma, a couple of squamous cell carcinoma and 1 small cell lung cancer. Study-level findings and limits: TCR diversity was significantly greater in tumor than normal lung tissue.

No cell sorting was done before RNA was extracted from the tissue. Sequenced sample: lung tumor tissue. The rearrangement joins TRBV11-1 to TRBJ1-2, with 7 bases fitting TRBD1. This TCR came from a man between 65 and 80 years old with non-small cell lung cancer. The DNA of the CDR3 is TGTGCCAGCAGCCGGGACAGCGACTATGGCTACACCTTC. Protein: CASSRDSDYGYTF.